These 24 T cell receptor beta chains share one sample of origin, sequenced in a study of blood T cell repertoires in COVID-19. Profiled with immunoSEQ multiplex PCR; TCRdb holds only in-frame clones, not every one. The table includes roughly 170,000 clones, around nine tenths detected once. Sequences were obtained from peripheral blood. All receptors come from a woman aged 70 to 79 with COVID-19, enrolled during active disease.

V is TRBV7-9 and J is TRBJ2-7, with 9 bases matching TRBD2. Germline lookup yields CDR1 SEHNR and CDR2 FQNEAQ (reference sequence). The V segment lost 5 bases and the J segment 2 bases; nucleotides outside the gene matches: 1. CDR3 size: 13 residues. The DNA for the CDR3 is TGTGCCAGCAGCGCTAGCGGGGCCTACGAGCAGTACTTC. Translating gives CASSASGAYEQYF.

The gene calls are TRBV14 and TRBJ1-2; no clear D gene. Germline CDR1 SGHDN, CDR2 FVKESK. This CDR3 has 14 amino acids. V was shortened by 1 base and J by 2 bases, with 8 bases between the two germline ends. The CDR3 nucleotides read TGTGCCAGCAGCCAAGGTGGCAGGAACTATGGCTACACCTTC. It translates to CASSQGGRNYGYTF.

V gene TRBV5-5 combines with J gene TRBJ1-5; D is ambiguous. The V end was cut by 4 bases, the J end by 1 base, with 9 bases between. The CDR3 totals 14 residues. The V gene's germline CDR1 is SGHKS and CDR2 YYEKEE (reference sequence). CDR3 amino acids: CASSLGESNQPQHF. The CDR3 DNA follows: TGTGCCAGCAGCCTCGGAGAGAGCAATCAGCCCCAGCATTTT.

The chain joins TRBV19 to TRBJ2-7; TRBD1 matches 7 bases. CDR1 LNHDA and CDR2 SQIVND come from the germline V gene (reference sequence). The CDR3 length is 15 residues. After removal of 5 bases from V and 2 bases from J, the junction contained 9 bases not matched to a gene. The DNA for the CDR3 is TGTGCCAGTAGTTCAAGACAGGGCCCGCCCTACGAGCAGTACTTC. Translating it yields CASSSRQGPPYEQYF.

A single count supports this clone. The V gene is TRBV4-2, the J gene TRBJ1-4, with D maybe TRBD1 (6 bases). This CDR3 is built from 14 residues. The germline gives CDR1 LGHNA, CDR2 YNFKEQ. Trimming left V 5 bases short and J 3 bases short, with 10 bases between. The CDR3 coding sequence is TGTGCCAGCAGCGACGGACAGTCTAATGAAAAACTGTTTTTT. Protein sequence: CASSDGQSNEKLFF.

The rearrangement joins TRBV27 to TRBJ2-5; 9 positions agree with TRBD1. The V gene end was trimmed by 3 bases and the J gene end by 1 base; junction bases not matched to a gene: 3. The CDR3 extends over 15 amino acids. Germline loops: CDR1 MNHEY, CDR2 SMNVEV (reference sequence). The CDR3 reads CASSLTGGGQETQYF. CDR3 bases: TGTGCCAGCAGTTTGACAGGGGGGGGCCAAGAGACCCAGTACTTC.

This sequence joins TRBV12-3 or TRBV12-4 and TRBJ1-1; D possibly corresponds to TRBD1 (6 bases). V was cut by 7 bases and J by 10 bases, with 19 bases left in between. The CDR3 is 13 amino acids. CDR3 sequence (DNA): TGTGCCAGCACCATCGGAGTGGGGGCTCTAGCTTTCTTT. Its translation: CASTIGVGALAFF.

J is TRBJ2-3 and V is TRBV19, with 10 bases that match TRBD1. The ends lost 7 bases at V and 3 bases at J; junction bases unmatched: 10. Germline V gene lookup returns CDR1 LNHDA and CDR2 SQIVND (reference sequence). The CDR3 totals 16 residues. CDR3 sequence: CASMGGSGQGTDTQYF. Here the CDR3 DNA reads TGTGCCAGTATGGGCGGTTCGGGACAGGGGACAGATACGCAGTATTTT.

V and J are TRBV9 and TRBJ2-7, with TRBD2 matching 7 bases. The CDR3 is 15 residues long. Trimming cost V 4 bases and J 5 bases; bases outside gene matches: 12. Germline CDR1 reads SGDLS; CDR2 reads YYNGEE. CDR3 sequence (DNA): TGTGCCAGCAGCCCCCAGCCGGGACTAAAGGACGAGCAGTACTTC. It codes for CASSPQPGLKDEQYF.

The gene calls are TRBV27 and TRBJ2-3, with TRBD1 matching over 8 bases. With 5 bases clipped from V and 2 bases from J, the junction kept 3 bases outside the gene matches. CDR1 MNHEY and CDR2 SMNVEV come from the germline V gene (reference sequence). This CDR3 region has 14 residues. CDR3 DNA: TGTGCCAGCAGTCGGACAGGGTACACAGATACGCAGTATTTT. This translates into CASSRTGYTDTQYF.

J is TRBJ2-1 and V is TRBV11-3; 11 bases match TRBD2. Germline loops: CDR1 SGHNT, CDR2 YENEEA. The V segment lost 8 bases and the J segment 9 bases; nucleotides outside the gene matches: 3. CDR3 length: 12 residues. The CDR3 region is CASRLAGSEQFF. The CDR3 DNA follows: TGTGCCAGCCGACTAGCGGGATCTGAGCAGTTCTTC.

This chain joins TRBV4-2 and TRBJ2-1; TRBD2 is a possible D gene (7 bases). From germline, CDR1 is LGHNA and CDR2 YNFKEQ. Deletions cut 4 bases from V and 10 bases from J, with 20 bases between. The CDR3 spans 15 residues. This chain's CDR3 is CASSLGGGGSLEQFF. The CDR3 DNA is TGTGCCAGCAGCCTAGGGGGGGGCGGGAGCTTAGAGCAGTTCTTC.

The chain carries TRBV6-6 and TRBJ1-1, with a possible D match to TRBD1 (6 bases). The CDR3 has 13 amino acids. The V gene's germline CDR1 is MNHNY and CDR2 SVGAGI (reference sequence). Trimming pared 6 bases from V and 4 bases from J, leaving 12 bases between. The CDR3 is CASRRGSRTEAFF. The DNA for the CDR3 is TGTGCCAGCAGAAGGGGGTCGCGCACTGAAGCTTTCTTT.

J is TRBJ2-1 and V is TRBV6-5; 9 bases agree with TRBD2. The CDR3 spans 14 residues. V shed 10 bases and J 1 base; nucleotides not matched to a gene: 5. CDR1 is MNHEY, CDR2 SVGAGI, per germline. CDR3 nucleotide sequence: TGTGCCATTTTTAGCGGGAGTTCCTACAATGAGCAGTTCTTC. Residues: CAIFSGSSYNEQFF.

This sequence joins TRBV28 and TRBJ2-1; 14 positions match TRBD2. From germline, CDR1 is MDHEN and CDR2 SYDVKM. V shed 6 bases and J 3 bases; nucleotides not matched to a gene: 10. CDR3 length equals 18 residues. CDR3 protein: CASSTTGLAGVNYNEQFF. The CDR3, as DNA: TGTGCCAGCAGCACAACGGGACTAGCGGGAGTCAACTACAATGAGCAGTTCTTC. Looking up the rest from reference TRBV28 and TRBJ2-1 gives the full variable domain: DVKVTQSSRYLVKRTGEKVFLECVQDMDHENMFWYRQDPGLGLRLIYFSYDVKMKEKGDIPEGYSVSREKKERFSLILESASTNQTSMYLCASSTTGLAGVNYNEQFFGPGTRLTVL.

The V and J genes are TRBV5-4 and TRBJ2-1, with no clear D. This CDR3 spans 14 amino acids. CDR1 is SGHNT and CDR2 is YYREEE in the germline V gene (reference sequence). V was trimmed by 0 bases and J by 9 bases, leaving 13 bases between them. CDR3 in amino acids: CASSLATLAVEQFF. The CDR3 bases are TGTGCCAGCAGCTTGGCCACCCTGGCCGTTGAGCAGTTCTTC.

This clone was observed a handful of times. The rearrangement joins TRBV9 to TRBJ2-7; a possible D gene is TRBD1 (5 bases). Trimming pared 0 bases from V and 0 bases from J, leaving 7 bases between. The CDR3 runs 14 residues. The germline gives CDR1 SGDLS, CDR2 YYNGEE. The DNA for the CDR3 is TGTGCCAGCAGCGTAGGGGGCAGCTCCTACGAGCAGTACTTC. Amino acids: CASSVGGSSYEQYF.

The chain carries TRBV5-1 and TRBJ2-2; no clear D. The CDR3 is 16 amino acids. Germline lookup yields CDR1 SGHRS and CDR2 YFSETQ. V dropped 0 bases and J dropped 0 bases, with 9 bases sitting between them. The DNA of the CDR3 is TGCGCCAGCAGCTTGGTAGTGACACCGAACACCGGGGAGCTGTTTTTT. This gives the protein CASSLVVTPNTGELFF.

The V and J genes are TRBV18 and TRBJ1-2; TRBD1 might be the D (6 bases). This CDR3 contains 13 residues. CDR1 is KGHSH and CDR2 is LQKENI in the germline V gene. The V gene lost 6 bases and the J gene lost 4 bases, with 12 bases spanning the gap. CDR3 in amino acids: CASSAGQSYGYTF. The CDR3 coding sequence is TGTGCCAGCTCTGCAGGACAGTCCTATGGCTACACCTTC.

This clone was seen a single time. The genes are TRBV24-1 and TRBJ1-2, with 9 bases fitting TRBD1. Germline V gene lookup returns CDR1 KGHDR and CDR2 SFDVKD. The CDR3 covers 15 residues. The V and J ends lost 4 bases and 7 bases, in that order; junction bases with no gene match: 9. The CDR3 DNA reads TGTGCCACCAGTGACCCGGGACAGGGAAAAAGTGGCTACACCTTC. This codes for CATSDPGQGKSGYTF.

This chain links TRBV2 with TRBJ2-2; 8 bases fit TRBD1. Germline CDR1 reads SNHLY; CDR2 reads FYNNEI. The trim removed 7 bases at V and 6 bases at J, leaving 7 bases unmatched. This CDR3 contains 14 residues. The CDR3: CASTFKQGAGELFF. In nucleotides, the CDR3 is TGTGCCAGCACCTTTAAACAGGGGGCCGGGGAGCTGTTTTTT.

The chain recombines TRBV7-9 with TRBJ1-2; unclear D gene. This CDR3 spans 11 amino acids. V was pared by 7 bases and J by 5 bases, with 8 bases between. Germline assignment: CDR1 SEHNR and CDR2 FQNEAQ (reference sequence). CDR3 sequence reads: CASTGVYGYTF. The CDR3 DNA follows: TGTGCCAGCACGGGAGTGTATGGCTACACCTTC. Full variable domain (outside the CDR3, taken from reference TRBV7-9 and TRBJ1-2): DTGVSQNPRHKITKRGQNVTFRCDPISEHNRLYWYRQTLGQGPEFLTYFQNEAQLEKSRLLSDRFSAERPKGSFSTLEIQRTEQGDSAMYLCASTGVYGYTFGSGTRLTVV.

The CDR3 coding sequence is TGTGCCAGCTCACCATTAGAGGGATTGAACACTGAAGCTTTCTTT. Protein: CASSPLEGLNTEAFF. The genes are TRBV18 and TRBJ1-1; D is unresolved. Germline V gene lookup returns CDR1 KGHSH and CDR2 LQKENI. The CDR3 is 15 amino acids. V was shortened by 2 bases and J by 0 bases, with 10 bases between the two germline ends.

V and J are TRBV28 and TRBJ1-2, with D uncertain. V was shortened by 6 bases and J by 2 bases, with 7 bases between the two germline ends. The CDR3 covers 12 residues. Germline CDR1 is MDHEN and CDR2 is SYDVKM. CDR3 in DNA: TGTGCCAGCAGCTGGGAGAACTATGGCTACACCTTC. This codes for CASSWENYGYTF.